This T cell receptor (beta chain) was documented in a study of identical twins. Findings and caveats of the study: Researchers caution that invariant MAIT and iNKT cells could partly confound zero-insertion analyses. Out-of-frame alpha sequences shared by twins were enriched for low generation probability. Insertion counts were lower in abundant cord blood beta clonotypes, a trend that memory repertoires did not show.

Concerning this clonotype: Its matching antigen is unknown.

MiXCR, applied by TCRdb to the 5' RACE reads, yields one record per CDR3 protein. Of roughly 570,000 distinct CDR3 sequences listed, around a tenth were seen once; the top ten hold approximately 3%. Germline trimming cut 4 bases from V and 4 bases from J; bases unmatched to any gene: 12. Germline CDR1 MNHEY, CDR2 SVGEGT. The CDR3 totals 16 residues. With no exceptions, donors were healthy Caucasians. The same sample was also used in a study of yellow fever vaccine responses in identical twins.

The gene calls are TRBV6-2 or TRBV6-3 and TRBJ2-5; TRBD1 matches at 7 bases. Material: PBMCs. The receptor was derived from a woman between 18 and 29 years old in good health. The CDR3 DNA reads as TGTGCCAGCAGTTCCACCGGGAAAGCAGGGGGAGAGACCCAGTACTTC. This gives the protein CASSSTGKAGGETQYF.